This TCR beta chain was identified during a study of blood T cells in healthy people across ages. General study results and limits: Because donor CMV status was unknown, expanded clonotype changes were possibly confounded.

The donors, healthy Caucasians from Russia, were aged roughly 6 to 90. The CDR3 contains 13 residues. CDR1 and CDR2 (germline): SGHTA, FQGTGA. The use of a sample-barcoded 5' primer and a J-beta primer mix characterized a second PCR of roughly 7 to 11 cycles. One entry per CDR3 protein results from TCRdb running MiXCR on the 5' RACE reads. The sample records over a million distinct CDR3 sequences, 40% to 50% being singletons. About this clonotype itself: Its antigen remains unidentified. The junction differs from germline at one of its ends, possibly a read error.

This TCR was sampled from an older woman in good health. The sample comprised blood. The genes are TRBV7-3 and TRBJ2-1; a weak D match, TRBD2 (5 bases). The CDR3 loop reads CANSLGGYNEQFF. As DNA, the CDR3 is TGTGCCAACAGCTTAGGAGGATACAATGAGCAGTTCTTC.